One T cell receptor beta chain is described in this entry. This sample was included in a study of T cell responses to AZD1222 COVID-19 vaccine. Second-dose intervals near 4 or 12 weeks were combined. Germline V gene sequence: CDR1 LNHDA, CDR2 SQIVND (reference sequence). V was pared by 6 bases and J by 7 bases, with 24 bases between. The CDR3 is 17 amino acids. Some clones are missing from TCRdb's copy, which holds only in-frame ones; the method was immunoSEQ multiplex PCR. The sample lists some 99,000 clones; roughly 90% were seen once. Here the sequenced sample was peripheral blood, taken 28 days after the second AZD1222 dose. The source is an adult who received the AZD1222 COVID-19 vaccine. This chain connects TRBV19 to TRBJ1-4, with a possible D match to TRBD1 (6 bases). The CDR3 region is CASSFTPQGPGGEKLFF. DNA for the CDR3: TGTGCCAGTAGCTTCACACCCCAGGGGCCGGGAGGTGAAAAACTGTTTTTT.